This entry describes one T cell receptor beta chain. The antigen remains undetermined. Assay used: immunoSEQ multiplex PCR; TCRdb lists only in-frame clones, some missing. The table has some 1.5 million clones, around 97% seen once. This sample was taken from a study of shared clonotypes between healthy human individuals. Study results and caveats: As a rule, naive subsets had a larger estimated richness than memory subsets. Blood was the sole source, and tissue repertoires probably differ.

The CDR3 is 13 amino acids. Germline loops: CDR1 SNHLY, CDR2 FYNNEI. Trimming stripped 3 bases from V and 7 bases from J, with 9 bases between. Recent vaccinations or acute infections were absent in the healthy HIV-negative adult donors. The TCR originated in a man between 25 and 39 years old in good health. The chain links TRBV2 to TRBJ1-4; D not resolved. Input material: naive CD4+ T cells sorted from blood. Subset: CD45RA+ positively selected. CDR3 DNA: TGTGCCAGCAGTGAGTTTGGCAGTGAAAAACTGTTTTTT. Amino acid sequence: CASSEFGSEKLFF. Variable domain in full (rest from reference TRBV2 and TRBJ1-4): EPEVTQTPSHQVTQMGQEVILRCVPISNHLYFYWYRQILGQKVEFLVSFYNNEISEKSEIFDDQFSVERPDGSNFTLKIRSTKLEDSAMYFCASSEFGSEKLFFGSGTQLSVL.